Listed below are T cell receptor beta chains from one sample, sequenced in a study of molecular identifiers for immune sequencing clone quantification. Using its own MiXCR run on the PCR reads, TCRdb lists one record per CDR3 protein. The sample gives more than 95,000 distinct CDR3 sequences, 20% to 25% of which show up once; about 0.99% is in the top ten. Material: naive CD8+ T cells from blood, with Jurkat cell RNA spiked in. These receptors came from a human donor in good health. Some libraries in this study had Jurkat cell RNA spiked in. Each CDR3 is given with its conserved first and last residue. Fields, in order: V gene, J gene, clone size, CDR3 protein. A row's size may be missing; if present it is once, few, many or a size class.

V: TRBV20-1
J: TRBJ2-7
size: -
CDR3: CSARDYSGRRYEQYF

V: TRBV9
J: TRBJ1-1
size: many
CDR3: CASSVEDMNTEAFF

V: TRBV13
J: TRBJ2-3
size: -
CDR3: CANSTPRLAGADTQYF

V: TRBV7-2
J: TRBJ2-7
size: many
CDR3: CASSLGQGGYEQYF

V: TRBV6-5
J: TRBJ2-7
size: many
CDR3: CASSAGTGLLGRSYEQYF

V: TRBV7-2
J: TRBJ1-6
size: many
CDR3: CASSFSQGFKDSPLHF

V: TRBV11-2
J: TRBJ2-1
size: -
CDR3: CASSLSEQLF

V: TRBV30
J: TRBJ2-3
size: many
CDR3: CAWSKGPADTQYF

V: TRBV5-8
J: TRBJ1-5
size: many
CDR3: CASSLDQPQHF

V: TRBV27
J: TRBJ2-1
size: -
CDR3: CASSLYGTSGGATYNEQFF

V: TRBV28
J: TRBJ1-1
size: -
CDR3: CASSLSSVGNTEAFF

V: TRBV25-1
J: TRBJ2-5
size: many
CDR3: CASSVGPETQYF

V: TRBV20-1
J: TRBJ2-3
size: -
CDR3: CSASSGGTDTQYF

V: TRBV19
J: TRBJ1-1
size: -
CDR3: CASSMGDQNTEAFF

V: TRBV6-5
J: TRBJ2-7
size: -
CDR3: CASSYGTSGRALFYEQYF

V: TRBV7-6
J: TRBJ2-1
size: -
CDR3: CASSLALGRSSYNEQFF

V: TRBV19
J: TRBJ2-1
size: -
CDR3: CASSIAGTYNEQFF

V: TRBV7-9
J: TRBJ2-2
size: -
CDR3: CASSPPVGGVLWTGELFF

V: TRBV6-5
J: TRBJ2-3
size: many
CDR3: CASRSILGPDTQYF

V: TRBV10-3
J: TRBJ2-5
size: -
CDR3: CTIRPGLADQETQYF

V: TRBV6-2/TRBV6-3
J: TRBJ1-5
size: many
CDR3: CASSYSTGQPQHF

V: TRBV28
J: TRBJ1-1
size: -
CDR3: CASSLAPFVMNTEAFF

V: TRBV5-8
J: TRBJ1-6
size: many
CDR3: CASSLKLVSSSYNSPLHF

V: TRBV28
J: TRBJ2-1
size: -
CDR3: CATSRGLTGYNEQFF

V: TRBV20-1
J: TRBJ2-7
size: many
CDR3: CSARDIPRQGSFEQYF

V: TRBV30
J: TRBJ1-1
size: many
CDR3: CAWSSQPGTEAFF

V: TRBV20-1
J: TRBJ2-7
size: many
CDR3: CSTHDLAGYEQYF

V: TRBV30
J: TRBJ2-5
size: many
CDR3: CAWSLGNQETQYF

V: TRBV27
J: TRBJ1-5
size: many
CDR3: CASGQGAGNQPQHF

V: TRBV6-2/TRBV6-3
J: TRBJ2-7
size: few
CDR3: CASSYPTGTGNVREQYF

V: TRBV7-3
J: TRBJ1-1
size: many
CDR3: CADQGVDTEAFF

V: TRBV13
J: TRBJ1-1
size: many
CDR3: CASSPKGVLNTEAFF

V: TRBV7-3
J: TRBJ1-1
size: many
CDR3: CASSLGRGGTNEAFF

V: TRBV9
J: TRBJ2-3
size: few
CDR3: CASTAAGVRTDTRYF

V: TRBV12-3/TRBV12-4
J: TRBJ1-1
size: many
CDR3: CASSSGTEAFF

V: TRBV5-1
J: TRBJ1-1
size: few
CDR3: CASSLEQGRYSAEAFF

V: TRBV4-2
J: TRBJ2-7
size: -
CDR3: CASSQDQGDSYEQYF

V: TRBV3-1
J: TRBJ2-3
size: many
CDR3: CASSLSPPWTSGDTQYF

V: TRBV28
J: TRBJ2-7
size: many
CDR3: CASRGVPGHLSYEQYF

V: TRBV4-1
J: TRBJ1-1
size: many
CDR3: CASSPPTWNTEAFF

V: TRBV7-9
J: TRBJ1-5
size: many
CDR3: CASSQTGRNQPQHF

V: TRBV4-3
J: TRBJ2-5
size: many
CDR3: CASSQPGETQYF

V: TRBV28
J: TRBJ1-5
size: few
CDR3: CASTRGDTQPQHF

V: TRBV6-5
J: TRBJ1-5
size: many
CDR3: CASSRGDQPQHF

V: TRBV9
J: TRBJ2-7
size: many
CDR3: CASSTRDGYEQYF

V: TRBV12-3/TRBV12-4
J: TRBJ2-5
size: many
CDR3: CASSPPSGLGRETQYF

V: TRBV20-1
J: TRBJ2-2
size: many
CDR3: CSARLDYTGELFF

V: TRBV12-3/TRBV12-4
J: TRBJ2-7
size: many
CDR3: CASSFHGTPYEQYF

V: TRBV28
J: TRBJ2-7
size: few
CDR3: CASSSLDAGSYEQYF

V: TRBV3-1
J: TRBJ2-3
size: many
CDR3: CASSQIGLAGGPVDTQYF

V: TRBV14
J: TRBJ2-1
size: many
CDR3: CASSQPGLDWYEQFF

V: TRBV29-1
J: TRBJ2-3
size: many
CDR3: CSAPLGGPDTQYF

V: TRBV15
J: TRBJ2-2
size: -
CDR3: CATSRDRGGGPGELFF